This TCR beta chain was sequenced for a study of CD8 T cells in ankylosing spondylitis. Regarding the study as a whole: Roughly eight highly homologous variants made up a TCR beta motif that seemed to typify ankylosing spondylitis blood.

A remark on this clonotype: No antigen is known for it.

5'-RACE, quantitative and with molecular barcodes, yielded the TCR beta libraries. TCRdb used MiXCR to reprocess the 5' RACE reads, holding one entry per CDR3 protein. The profile covers about 540,000 distinct CDR3 sequences, with roughly 13% appearing a single time and nearly 7% taken by the ten largest. The V end lost 1 base, the J end lost 4 bases, and 11 bases lay between the germline ends. The germline V gene has CDR1 SGHTA and CDR2 FQGNSA. The CDR3 extends over 14 amino acids. V gene TRBV7-2 combines with J gene TRBJ2-7; no definite D call. The receptor's source is a male donor with ankylosing spondylitis. Sequenced input: blood, either unsorted or a sorted T cell fraction (not recorded which). The chain's CDR3 is CASSLGGNVYEQYF. CDR3 in DNA: TGTGCCAGCAGCTTAGGTGGGAACGTTTACGAGCAGTACTTC.